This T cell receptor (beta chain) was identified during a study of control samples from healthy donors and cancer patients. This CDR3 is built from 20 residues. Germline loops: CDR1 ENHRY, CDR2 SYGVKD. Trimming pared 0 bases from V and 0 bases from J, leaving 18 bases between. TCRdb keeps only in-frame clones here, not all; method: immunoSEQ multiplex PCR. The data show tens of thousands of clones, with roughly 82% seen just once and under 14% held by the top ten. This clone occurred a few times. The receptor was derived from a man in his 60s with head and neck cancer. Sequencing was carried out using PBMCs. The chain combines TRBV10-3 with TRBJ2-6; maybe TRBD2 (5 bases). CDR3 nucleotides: TGTGCCATCAGTGAGTCAATGCTAGCCAAACGGTCCTCTGGGGCCAACGTCCTGACTTTC. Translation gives CAISESMLAKRSSGANVLTF.